The TCR beta chain under discussion was sequenced for a study of identical twins. Each CDR3 protein gets one entry after TCRdb re-called the 5' RACE reads with MiXCR. This sample yields about 730,000 distinct CDR3 sequences, of which about 20% are seen a single time; roughly 4% belongs to the top ten. The CDR3 length is 15 residues. Deletions cut 7 bases from V and 5 bases from J, with 17 bases between. Germline CDR1 and CDR2: SGHAT and FQNNGV. Separately, the same data were catalogued under a study of T cells expressing NK-cell markers.

The sequenced sample consisted of PBMCs. The receptor was derived from a woman between 18 and 29 years old in good health. V and J are TRBV11-2 and TRBJ2-2; tentatively, D is TRBD1 (5 bases). CDR3: CASNRPTDWTGELFF. CDR3 DNA sequence: TGTGCCAGCAATCGTCCGACAGATTGGACCGGGGAGCTGTTTTTT.